A selection of T cell receptor beta chains follows, all from one sample in a study of shared clonotypes between healthy human individuals. The assay was immunoSEQ multiplex PCR, and TCRdb's table has in-frame clones only and misses some. The sample holds roughly 2.6 million clones; about 92% are singletons and the top ten take roughly 0.15%. The material sequenced was naive CD4+ T cells sorted from blood. Receptors originate from a young man in good health. CDR3s include the opening cysteine and the closing phenylalanine or tryptophan. The D gene is left open where the match is weak. Rows give clone size only sometimes, using once, few, many, or a class for an expanded clone.

D gene,J gene,V gene,clone size,CDR3 DNA,CDR3 protein
NA,TRBJ1-3,TRBV6-5,NA,TGTGCCAGCAGCCGCGGCCGGAGCTCTGGAAACACCATATATTTT,CASSRGRSSGNTIYF
NA,TRBJ1-3,TRBV13,NA,TGTGCCAGCAGCCGCCCTCGGGCGGCAGGAAACACCATATATTTT,CASSRPRAAGNTIYF
TRBD1,TRBJ2-4,TRBV6-5,NA,TGTGCCAGCAGTGTACAGGGGCTAACCAAAAACATTCAGTACTTC,CASSVQGLTKNIQYF
NA,TRBJ2-5,TRBV12-5,NA,TGTGCTAGTGGTTTGCGTCTGGGGGCCTCGGAGACCCAGTACTTC,CASGLRLGASETQYF
NA,TRBJ1-4,TRBV6-1,NA,TGTGCCAGCAGTGAGGGGTTAGGAAAACTGTTTTTT,CASSEGLGKLFF
NA,TRBJ2-3,TRBV27,NA,TGTGCCAGCAGTTTATGGGGGGCGCCGGCAGGAGATACGCAGTATTTT,CASSLWGAPAGDTQYF
TRBD1,TRBJ2-7,TRBV11-3,once,TGTGCCAGCAGCCTATCGGGACAGGGAGGCTACGAGCAGTACTTC,CASSLSGQGGYEQYF
NA,TRBJ2-1,TRBV18,NA,TGTGCCAGCTCACCATACGAGAGTAATGAGCAGTTCTTC,CASSPYESNEQFF
NA,TRBJ1-2,TRBV6-1,once,TGTGCCAGCAGTGAAGCGGTTGGGGGCACGGCTAACTATGGCTACACCTTC,CASSEAVGGTANYGYTF
NA,TRBJ2-5,TRBV19,NA,TGTGCCAGTAGAGATTCAGGGGCGGCCTTTCGGGAGACCCAGTACTTC,CASRDSGAAFRETQYF
NA,TRBJ1-2,TRBV2,NA,TGTGCCAGCAGTGAAGGCTGGGACTACACCTTC,CASSEGWDYTF
NA,TRBJ1-1,TRBV11-2,NA,TGTGCCAGCAGTCCGCTTATCCTCAACACTGAAGCTTTCTTT,CASSPLILNTEAFF
NA,TRBJ2-1,TRBV10-3,NA,TGTGCCATCAGTGACCATCTGTCGATAGGGGGGAATGAGCAGTTCTTC,CAISDHLSIGGNEQFF
NA,TRBJ2-7,TRBV9,NA,TGTGCCAGCAGCGTTCTTACTATCTACGAGCAGTACTTC,CASSVLTIYEQYF
TRBD1,TRBJ2-1,TRBV11-3,NA,TGTGCCAGCAGCTTAAGCTGGGACAGGGCAGGCCACAGGTCCTACAATGAGCAGTTCTTC,CASSLSWDRAGHRSYNEQFF
NA,TRBJ1-1,TRBV18,NA,TGTGCCAGCTCACAAATAGGGGGGGACCCGAACACTGAAGCTTTCTTT,CASSQIGGDPNTEAFF
NA,TRBJ1-3,TRBV6-5,NA,TGTGCCAGCAGTTACGCGAATCCGGGAAACACCATATATTTT,CASSYANPGNTIYF
TRBD1,TRBJ2-7,TRBV7-3,NA,TGTGCCAGCAGCTTAGGACAGGGGCGGTCCTACGAGCAGTACTTC,CASSLGQGRSYEQYF
NA,TRBJ2-7,TRBV21-1,NA,TGTGCCAGCAGCCGTACAGGGAGCTCCTACGAGCAGTACTTC,CASSRTGSSYEQYF
NA,TRBJ2-5,TRBV30,NA,TGTGCCTGGAGTAGGCGCCAGCAAGAGACCCAGTACTTC,CAWSRRQQETQYF
TRBD2,TRBJ2-3,TRBV5-1,NA,TGCGCCAGCAGCTCCCCTAGCGGGGGGGATACGCAGTATTTT,CASSSPSGGDTQYF
NA,TRBJ1-6,TRBV2,NA,TGTGCCAGCAGTGCCGGGACAACGAATAATTCACCCCTCCACTTT,CASSAGTTNNSPLHF
TRBD1,TRBJ2-7,TRBV28,NA,TGTGCCAGCAGTGACAGGGGCTACGAGCAGTACTTC,CASSDRGYEQYF
TRBD2,TRBJ2-7,TRBV6-5,NA,TGTGCCAGCACTAGAGTGGGGGGGAACGAGCAGTACTTC,CASTRVGGNEQYF
NA,TRBJ2-3,TRBV5-1,NA,TGCGCCAGCAGCTTGGTGAAAGGGCGAAGCACAGATACGCAGTATTTT,CASSLVKGRSTDTQYF
TRBD1,TRBJ1-2,TRBV6-6,NA,TGTGCCAGCAGTTACGAGGGACAGAACTATGGCTACACCTTC,CASSYEGQNYGYTF
TRBD1,TRBJ1-2,TRBV7-3,NA,TGTGCCAGCAGCCAACTCAGGGGGAGAGGCTACACCTTC,CASSQLRGRGYTF
NA,TRBJ1-3,TRBV7-3,NA,TGTGCCAGCAGCGAATCGGGACTGTTCAACACCATATATTTT,CASSESGLFNTIYF
NA,TRBJ2-7,TRBV5-5,few,TGTGCCAGCAGCTTGTCGATCACTAAGGGCTCCTACGAGCAGTACTTC,CASSLSITKGSYEQYF
TRBD2,TRBJ2-1,TRBV11-2,once,TGTGCCAGCAGCTCCCTGCCGGCTAGCGGTTACAATGAGCAGTTCTTC,CASSSLPASGYNEQFF